The 5 T cell receptor beta chains in this list originate from one sample, sequenced in a study of CD8 T cells in ankylosing spondylitis. Each CDR3 protein gets one entry after TCRdb re-called the 5' RACE reads with MiXCR. The sample has about 340,000 distinct CDR3 sequences; 20% to 25% are singletons. The sequenced sample was blood, either unsorted or a sorted T cell fraction (not recorded which). All receptors come from a male donor with ankylosing spondylitis or in good health (not recorded which).

In its sample, this clonotype was seen a few times. This rearrangement joins TRBV10-3 to TRBJ2-5; D unresolved. Germline CDR1 is ENHRY and CDR2 is SYGVKD. Trimming shortened V by 0 bases and J by 5 bases, and 13 bases separated the two germline ends. The CDR3 loop spans 15 amino acids. CDR3 nucleotides: TGTGCCATCAGTGAGTCGACCACCGGTGGGGAGACCCAGTACTTC. Its translation: CAISESTTGGETQYF.

The chain carries TRBV6-1 and TRBJ2-3, with D perhaps matching TRBD2 (5 bases). The V and J ends lost 6 bases and 6 bases respectively, with 19 bases between them. The germline CDR1 and CDR2 sequences are MNHNS and SASEGT. The CDR3 runs 15 residues. This CDR3 is CASSPSGGNRDTQYF. The CDR3 DNA reads as TGTGCCAGCAGCCCATCCGGAGGAAATAGGGATACGCAGTATTTT.

The sample holds a few counts of this clonotype. The V and J genes are TRBV6-5 and TRBJ2-1; D is ambiguous. The CDR3 is 12 residues long. Trimming stripped 6 bases from V and 9 bases from J, with 12 bases between. In germline, CDR1 is MNHEY, CDR2 SVGAGI. The DNA of the CDR3 is TGTGCCAGCAGCGCCCCGTTCGGTGAGCAGTTCTTC. As protein: CASSAPFGEQFF.

The chain carries TRBV6-5 and TRBJ2-3; TRBD1 aligns across 7 bases. With V trimmed by 4 bases and J by 4 bases, 5 bases remained unmatched. This CDR3 has 14 amino acids. Per germline, CDR1 MNHEY and CDR2 SVGAGI. CDR3 residues: CASSSLTGPDTQYF. DNA for the CDR3: TGTGCCAGCAGTTCGTTGACAGGGCCAGATACGCAGTATTTT.

This clonotype occurred a few times. The chain carries TRBV4-1 and TRBJ2-7; TRBD1 might be the D (5 bases). The germline gives CDR1 MGHRA, CDR2 YSYEKL. Trimming stripped 0 bases from V and 2 bases from J, with 11 bases between. The CDR3 sequence is 15 residues long. CDR3 DNA sequence: TGCGCCAGCAGCCAAGAAGGCAGGGAAACCTACGAGCAGTACTTC. Translated, it gives CASSQEGRETYEQYF.